The sequence of this T cell receptor beta chain was determined in a study of immune evolution from preneoplasia to lung adenocarcinoma. Study-wide findings and caveats: From normal lung to invasive adenocarcinoma, top clone frequencies appeared to decrease. KRAS-mutant nodules had the highest T cell clonality.

V shed 6 bases and J shed 0 bases, with 8 bases lying between them. Germline CDR1 reads SEHNR; CDR2 reads FQNEAQ (reference sequence). CDR3 size: 13 residues. Each case's diagnosis was confirmed by two pathologists on H&E. Macro-dissection enriched premalignant or tumor cells before nucleic acid extraction. Concerning this clone itself: The target antigen is unknown.

This table comes from immunoSEQ multiplex PCR, and its TCRdb copy is limited to in-frame clones, with some not included. The sample carries around 10,000 clones, around 82% recorded once. Input material: FFPE minimally invasive lung adenocarcinoma tissue. V gene TRBV7-9 combines with J gene TRBJ1-1; the D is unclear. The TCR was taken from a person aged 65 to 79 with lung adenocarcinoma. The CDR3 loop is CASRASVNTEAFF. Written as DNA, the CDR3 is TGTGCCAGCAGGGCTTCGGTGAACACTGAAGCTTTCTTT.